This T cell receptor (beta chain) originates from a study of OX40 agonist ivuxolimab in advanced cancers. Germline-derived CDR1 and CDR2 are MNHNY and SVGAGI (reference sequence). V lost 3 bases and J lost 6, with 8 bases in between. CDR3 length: 12 residues. Study-wide results and caveats: Expanded clones were, on average, more numerous in CD8+ T cells than in CD4+. Clones of CD4+ and CD8+ blood T cells grew by week 6 at doses of 0.1 to 3.0 mg/kg.

This clone showed up just a few times. The antigen is undetermined. Measured with immunoSEQ multiplex PCR; TCRdb has only the in-frame clones, and not every one. This table holds more than 60,000 clones, approximately 83% found once. Sequenced here: CD4+ or CD8+ T cells sorted from blood, sampled in a trial of the OX40 agonist ivuxolimab. This TCR was sampled from an adult with an advanced solid tumor such as melanoma, head and neck, liver or kidney cancer. The chain uses TRBV6-6 and TRBJ1-2; D gene unclear. The CDR3 loop is CASSYKADGYTF. CDR3 in DNA: TGTGCCAGCAGTTATAAGGCAGATGGCTACACCTTC.